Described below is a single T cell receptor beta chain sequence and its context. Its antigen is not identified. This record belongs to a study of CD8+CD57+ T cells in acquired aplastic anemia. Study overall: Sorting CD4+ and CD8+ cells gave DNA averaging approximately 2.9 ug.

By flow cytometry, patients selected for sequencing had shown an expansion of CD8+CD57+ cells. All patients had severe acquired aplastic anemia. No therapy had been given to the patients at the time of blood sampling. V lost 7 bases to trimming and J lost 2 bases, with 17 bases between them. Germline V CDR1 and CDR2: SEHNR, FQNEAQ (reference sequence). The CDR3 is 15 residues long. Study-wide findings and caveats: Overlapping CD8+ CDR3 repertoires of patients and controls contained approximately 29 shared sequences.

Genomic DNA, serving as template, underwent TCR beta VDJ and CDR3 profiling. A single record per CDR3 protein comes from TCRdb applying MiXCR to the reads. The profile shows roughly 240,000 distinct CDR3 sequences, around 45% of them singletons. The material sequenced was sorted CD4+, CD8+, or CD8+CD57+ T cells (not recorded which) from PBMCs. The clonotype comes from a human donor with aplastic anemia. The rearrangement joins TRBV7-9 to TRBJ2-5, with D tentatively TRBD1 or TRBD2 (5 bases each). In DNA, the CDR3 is TGTGCCAGCAACTCGGGGACCGCGCCACAAGAGACCCAGTACTTC. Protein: CASNSGTAPQETQYF. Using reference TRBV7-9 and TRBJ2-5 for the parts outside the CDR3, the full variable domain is DTGVSQNPRHKITKRGQNVTFRCDPISEHNRLYWYRQTLGQGPEFLTYFQNEAQLEKSRLLSDRFSAERPKGSFSTLEIQRTEQGDSAMYLCASNSGTAPQETQYFGPGTRLLVL.